Listed below are T cell receptor beta chains from one sample, sequenced in a study of blood T cell repertoires in COVID-19. Data came from immunoSEQ multiplex PCR; TCRdb stores just in-frame clones and leaves some out. Among 200,000 to 250,000 clones listed, about nine tenths were seen once. The specimen was peripheral blood. The origin of the receptors is a young man with COVID-19, enrolled during active disease. Each CDR3 is given with its conserved first and last residue. D genes are given only for firm matches. Not every row has a clone size; where given, it reads once, few, many or a size class.

J: TRBJ1-5; length: 16; D: .; V: TRBV15; size: few; CDR3: CATSRDYRGGNQPQHF; DNA: TGTGCCACCAGCAGAGATTACCGGGGAGGGAATCAGCCCCAGCATTTT
J: TRBJ1-1; length: 15; D: TRBD1; V: TRBV5-4; size: .; CDR3: CASSLVLGTGTEAFF; DNA: TGTGCCAGCAGCTTGGTTCTGGGGACAGGGACTGAAGCTTTCTTT
J: TRBJ1-1; length: 14; D: .; V: TRBV28; size: .; CDR3: CASRKDRLNTEAFF; DNA: TGTGCCAGCAGGAAGGACAGACTGAACACTGAAGCTTTCTTT
J: TRBJ1-1; length: 16; D: TRBD1; V: TRBV19; size: .; CDR3: CASRSGTGALGGEAFF; DNA: TGTGCCAGCCGATCCGGGACAGGGGCCCTAGGGGGTGAAGCTTTCTTT
J: TRBJ1-1; length: 15; D: TRBD1; V: TRBV5-1; size: .; CDR3: CASSLVQGARTEAFF; DNA: TGCGCCAGCAGCTTGGTACAGGGGGCAAGGACTGAAGCTTTCTTT
J: TRBJ2-1; length: 14; D: .; V: TRBV2; size: .; CDR3: CASRGTLTYNEQFF; DNA: TGTGCCAGCAGGGGGACACTAACGTACAATGAGCAGTTCTTC
J: TRBJ1-3; length: 11; D: .; V: TRBV28; size: .; CDR3: CASSSSNTIYF; DNA: TGTGCCAGCAGTTCCTCTAACACCATATATTTT
J: TRBJ1-1; length: 13; D: .; V: TRBV4-3; size: .; CDR3: CASSQETGTEAFF; DNA: TGCGCCAGCAGCCAAGAGACGGGTACTGAAGCTTTCTTT
J: TRBJ1-2; length: 13; D: TRBD1; V: TRBV9; size: .; CDR3: CASSVGQGAGYTF; DNA: TGTGCCAGCAGCGTAGGACAGGGGGCTGGCTACACCTTC
J: TRBJ1-3; length: 16; D: TRBD1; V: TRBV28; size: .; CDR3: CASTVSGGQGGNTIYF; DNA: TGTGCCAGCACCGTTTCCGGGGGACAGGGGGGTAACACCATATATTTT
J: TRBJ2-1; length: 15; D: TRBD2; V: TRBV19; size: few; CDR3: CASSPGTSGRGEQFF; DNA: TGTGCCAGTAGTCCCGGGACTAGCGGGAGAGGTGAGCAGTTCTTC
J: TRBJ2-5; length: 13; D: .; V: TRBV30; size: .; CDR3: CAWSLGVGETQYF; DNA: TGTGCCTGGAGTTTAGGGGTAGGGGAGACCCAGTACTTC